Included here is one TCR beta chain sequence, with context. The sample comes from a study of cytomegalovirus exposure and HLA in healthy donors. The CDR3 spans 12 residues. V was shortened by 6 bases and J by 6 bases, with 11 bases between the two germline ends. Per germline, CDR1 SNHLY and CDR2 FYNNEI. Amplification used 60 Vbeta primers and 13 Jbeta primers. Sequenced by immunoSEQ multiplex PCR; TCRdb stores in-frame clones only, minus some. Of about 110,000 clones detected, about 90% appear once; the ten largest clones hold about 1.7%. The material sequenced was PBMCs. This sequence was found in a man in his forties in good health and CMV-seronegative. The rearrangement links TRBV2 to TRBJ1-2; possibly TRBD1 for D (6 bases). The CDR3 region has the DNA TGTGCCAGCAGGCTACAGGGAGATGGCTACACCTTC. It specifies CASRLQGDGYTF.